This is a list of T cell receptor beta chains from one sample in a study of cytomegalovirus exposure and HLA in healthy donors. The repertoire was sequenced with immunoSEQ multiplex PCR; TCRdb's copy has only in-frame clones and lacks some. In the table there are 120,000 or so clones, about four fifths of which are singletons. Sequenced material: PBMCs. The receptors originated from a woman aged 18-29 years in good health and CMV-seronegative. Both conserved end residues are part of each CDR3. Some rows have no size entry. The others give once, few or many, or a class for an expanded clone.

CDR3 protein: CASSHNRDTGELFF
clone size: once
J gene: TRBJ2-2
V gene: TRBV4-1

CDR3 protein: CASSYNYPHNEQFF
clone size: NA
J gene: TRBJ2-1
V gene: TRBV6-5

CDR3 protein: CASSPTAETQYF
clone size: NA
J gene: TRBJ2-5
V gene: TRBV18

CDR3 protein: CASSYRGNTEAFF
clone size: NA
J gene: TRBJ1-1
V gene: TRBV6-6

CDR3 protein: CATSRGDSNQPQHF
clone size: NA
J gene: TRBJ1-5
V gene: TRBV15

CDR3 protein: CASSLLDRGRGEKLFF
clone size: NA
J gene: TRBJ1-4
V gene: TRBV7-9

CDR3 protein: CASRLAGASNEQFF
clone size: NA
J gene: TRBJ2-1
V gene: TRBV2

CDR3 protein: CASSLVGRGFSGNTIYF
clone size: once
J gene: TRBJ1-3
V gene: TRBV7-2

CDR3 protein: CASSMGGVGSLNTEAFF
clone size: few
J gene: TRBJ1-1
V gene: TRBV5-4

CDR3 protein: CASGSDRGKNTEAFF
clone size: NA
J gene: TRBJ1-1
V gene: TRBV6-6

CDR3 protein: CASGDAGSYEQYF
clone size: NA
J gene: TRBJ2-7
V gene: TRBV4-1

CDR3 protein: CASSQDTGYNEQFF
clone size: NA
J gene: TRBJ2-1
V gene: TRBV14

CDR3 protein: CAWSVIGDSYPPSEYEQYF
clone size: NA
J gene: NA
V gene: TRBV30

CDR3 protein: CASSSPVTVDNEQFF
clone size: once
J gene: TRBJ2-1
V gene: TRBV5-1

CDR3 protein: CASSDPSEGTGGYTF
clone size: NA
J gene: TRBJ1-2
V gene: TRBV25-1

CDR3 protein: CASSLYANNEQFF
clone size: NA
J gene: TRBJ2-1
V gene: TRBV27

CDR3 protein: CSVDPGGGETQYF
clone size: once
J gene: TRBJ2-5
V gene: TRBV29-1

CDR3 protein: CASRKTSASSYEQYF
clone size: NA
J gene: TRBJ2-7
V gene: TRBV2

CDR3 protein: CASSDLKTGRRSDTQYF
clone size: NA
J gene: TRBJ2-3
V gene: TRBV18

CDR3 protein: CASSLLGHFSPLHF
clone size: NA
J gene: TRBJ1-6
V gene: TRBV5-4

CDR3 protein: CASSPHAGVEDTQYF
clone size: NA
J gene: TRBJ2-3
V gene: TRBV9

CDR3 protein: CASSHQQGGGTPQHF
clone size: NA
J gene: TRBJ1-5
V gene: TRBV4-1

CDR3 protein: CASSLFPYTEAFF
clone size: NA
J gene: TRBJ1-1
V gene: TRBV7-6

CDR3 protein: CASSPLGQGLNTEAFF
clone size: NA
J gene: TRBJ1-1
V gene: TRBV18

CDR3 protein: CAGHPGTGGEQYF
clone size: NA
J gene: TRBJ2-7
V gene: TRBV5-4

CDR3 protein: CAWTGQPGLHTEAFF
clone size: NA
J gene: TRBJ1-1
V gene: TRBV30

CDR3 protein: CASERVSYGEQFF
clone size: NA
J gene: TRBJ2-1
V gene: TRBV6-6

CDR3 protein: CSVEVGRNTEAFF
clone size: NA
J gene: TRBJ1-1
V gene: TRBV29-1

CDR3 protein: CASSSRGREQYF
clone size: few
J gene: TRBJ2-7
V gene: TRBV5-4

CDR3 protein: CASSPLGGYNEQFF
clone size: NA
J gene: TRBJ2-1
V gene: TRBV18

CDR3 protein: CASSPTAIGRYTF
clone size: NA
J gene: TRBJ1-2
V gene: TRBV19

CDR3 protein: CATSPRGKEQETQYF
clone size: NA
J gene: TRBJ2-5
V gene: TRBV15

CDR3 protein: CSVWGGDLEKLFF
clone size: NA
J gene: TRBJ1-4
V gene: TRBV29-1

CDR3 protein: CASHLVAGSYNEQFF
clone size: NA
J gene: TRBJ2-1
V gene: TRBV5-1

CDR3 protein: CASSLDRYNEQFF
clone size: NA
J gene: TRBJ2-1
V gene: TRBV7-9

CDR3 protein: CASSQERGTGELFF
clone size: few
J gene: TRBJ2-2
V gene: TRBV4-3

CDR3 protein: CASSLSGRIGTEAFF
clone size: NA
J gene: TRBJ1-1
V gene: TRBV27

CDR3 protein: CASSPGGGPSPLHF
clone size: NA
J gene: TRBJ1-6
V gene: TRBV5-5

CDR3 protein: CASSVGMGQGGETQYF
clone size: NA
J gene: TRBJ2-5
V gene: TRBV9

CDR3 protein: CASSPPLGTERETQYF
clone size: NA
J gene: TRBJ2-5
V gene: TRBV18

CDR3 protein: CASSFSSAANYGYTF
clone size: NA
J gene: TRBJ1-2
V gene: TRBV7-9

CDR3 protein: CASSLDRGRHTQYF
clone size: NA
J gene: TRBJ2-3
V gene: TRBV11-2

CDR3 protein: CASSASPGPAKTSGAYEQYF
clone size: NA
J gene: TRBJ2-7
V gene: TRBV9

CDR3 protein: CAWRRGSYEQYF
clone size: NA
J gene: TRBJ2-7
V gene: TRBV30

CDR3 protein: CASIDYRGDTIYF
clone size: NA
J gene: TRBJ1-3
V gene: TRBV6-6

CDR3 protein: CASSRTGGSNTGELFF
clone size: once
J gene: TRBJ2-2
V gene: TRBV11-2

CDR3 protein: CASSLPGTGYNEQFF
clone size: NA
J gene: TRBJ2-1
V gene: TRBV27

CDR3 protein: CASSTGTTPDTQYF
clone size: NA
J gene: TRBJ2-3
V gene: TRBV19

CDR3 protein: CASSPRAGGQETQYF
clone size: once
J gene: TRBJ2-5
V gene: TRBV7-2

CDR3 protein: CASSLVGPNYGYTF
clone size: NA
J gene: TRBJ1-2
V gene: TRBV5-6